The text below deals with one TCR beta chain. These data originate in a study of cytomegalovirus exposure and HLA in healthy donors. 60 Vbeta and 13 Jbeta primers were used in PCR. Sequenced by immunoSEQ multiplex PCR; TCRdb stores in-frame clones only, minus some. The table lists around 100,000 clones, around 66% of them singletons, with roughly 3.9% in the top ten. This CDR3 contains 13 residues. Trimming took off 6 bases at V and 2 bases at J, with 11 bases between the two ends. CDR1 and CDR2 from the germline V gene are MNHNY and SVGAGI (reference sequence). The chain links TRBV6-6 to TRBJ2-7, with D unclear. The receptor's source is a man younger than 45 in good health and CMV-seronegative. Sample: PBMCs. The CDR3 reads CASSRSETYEQYF. The CDR3 DNA follows: TGTGCCAGCAGCCGAAGCGAGACCTACGAGCAGTACTTC.